These T cell receptor beta chains were read from a single sample in a study of sequential checkpoint blockade in melanoma. Sequencing was performed with immunoSEQ multiplex PCR; in TCRdb, only in-frame clones are kept and a portion is missing. The sample has 9,000 to 13,000 clones, 65% to 70% seen once; the top ten hold under 30%. Specimen: CD8+ T cells sorted from blood (inferred from file names), collected from a patient given nivolumab and ipilimumab in sequence. The receptors originated from a human donor with melanoma. Each CDR3 is given with its conserved first and last residue. D genes are given only for firm matches. Size is omitted from some rows. Given values are once, few, many or a class for expanded clones.

J gene: TRBJ2-5
V gene: TRBV27
D gene: .
CDR3 length: 14
clone size: .
CDR3 protein: CASSLRQGQETQYF
CDR3 DNA: TGTGCCAGCAGTTTGAGGCAGGGGCAAGAGACCCAGTACTTC

J gene: TRBJ2-3
V gene: TRBV9
D gene: TRBD2
CDR3 length: 16
clone size: few
CDR3 protein: CASSVGASGLTDTQYF
CDR3 DNA: TGTGCCAGCAGCGTAGGGGCTAGCGGTTTAACAGATACGCAGTATTTT

J gene: TRBJ2-7
V gene: TRBV6-6
D gene: .
CDR3 length: 14
clone size: .
CDR3 protein: CASSPTRSSYEQYF
CDR3 DNA: TGTGCCAGCAGTCCGACTCGGAGCTCCTACGAGCAGTACTTC

J gene: TRBJ2-7
V gene: TRBV5-1
D gene: .
CDR3 length: 17
clone size: .
CDR3 protein: CASGGGGGSSPYGEQYF
CDR3 DNA: TGCGCCAGCGGGGGCGGGGGAGGGTCCTCTCCCTACGGCGAGCAGTACTTC

J gene: TRBJ2-1
V gene: TRBV6-5
D gene: .
CDR3 length: 15
clone size: few
CDR3 protein: CASSYSGHPGGEQFF
CDR3 DNA: TGTGCCAGCAGTTACTCGGGGCACCCGGGTGGTGAGCAGTTCTTC

J gene: TRBJ1-4
V gene: TRBV7-9
D gene: .
CDR3 length: 15
clone size: .
CDR3 protein: CASSFEAAVNEKLFF
CDR3 DNA: TGTGCCAGCAGCTTTGAGGCGGCTGTTAATGAAAAACTGTTTTTT

J gene: TRBJ2-7
V gene: TRBV4-1
D gene: TRBD1
CDR3 length: 15
clone size: .
CDR3 protein: CASSQDSPGGYEQYF
CDR3 DNA: TGCGCCAGCAGCCAAGATTCTCCAGGGGGCTACGAGCAGTACTTC

J gene: TRBJ1-1
V gene: TRBV27
D gene: TRBD1
CDR3 length: 14
clone size: .
CDR3 protein: CASTLTGGSTEAFF
CDR3 DNA: TGTGCCAGCACCCTGACAGGGGGTAGCACTGAAGCTTTCTTT

J gene: TRBJ1-4
V gene: TRBV28
D gene: TRBD1
CDR3 length: 17
clone size: once
CDR3 protein: CASSVSGTGVANEKLFF
CDR3 DNA: TGTGCCAGCAGCGTATCCGGGACAGGGGTGGCTAATGAAAAACTGTTTTTT

J gene: TRBJ1-5
V gene: TRBV19
D gene: .
CDR3 length: 16
clone size: .
CDR3 protein: CASTPSEGVLNQPQHF
CDR3 DNA: TGTGCCAGTACCCCCAGCGAGGGGGTACTCAATCAGCCCCAGCATTTT

J gene: TRBJ2-7
V gene: TRBV7-6
D gene: TRBD2
CDR3 length: 17
clone size: medium-sized
CDR3 protein: CASSSRTSGSARYEQYF
CDR3 DNA: TGTGCCAGCAGCTCCCGGACTAGCGGGAGCGCACGCTACGAGCAGTACTTC

J gene: TRBJ1-2
V gene: TRBV13
D gene: .
CDR3 length: 13
clone size: .
CDR3 protein: CASSLDVAYGYTF
CDR3 DNA: TGTGCCAGCAGCTTAGATGTTGCGTATGGCTACACCTTC

J gene: TRBJ2-7
V gene: TRBV28
D gene: TRBD1
CDR3 length: 19
clone size: .
CDR3 protein: CASSSGQGPSGAFSYEQYF
CDR3 DNA: TGTGCCAGCAGTTCGGGACAGGGACCCTCGGGGGCTTTCTCATACGAGCAGTACTTC

J gene: TRBJ2-7
V gene: TRBV13
D gene: TRBD1
CDR3 length: 13
clone size: .
CDR3 protein: CASRRTGSYEQYF
CDR3 DNA: TGTGCCAGCAGGCGGACAGGCTCCTACGAGCAGTACTTC

J gene: TRBJ2-1
V gene: TRBV7-9
D gene: TRBD1
CDR3 length: 18
clone size: medium-sized
CDR3 protein: CASSPGTGGEFSYNEQFF
CDR3 DNA: TGTGCCAGCAGCCCCGGGACAGGGGGCGAATTCTCCTACAATGAGCAGTTCTTC

J gene: TRBJ2-5
V gene: TRBV7-9
D gene: TRBD1
CDR3 length: 17
clone size: .
CDR3 protein: CASSLPLTGALGETQYF
CDR3 DNA: TGTGCCAGCAGCTTACCCCTAACAGGGGCTCTCGGAGAGACCCAGTACTTC

J gene: TRBJ2-2
V gene: TRBV30
D gene: .
CDR3 length: 13
clone size: .
CDR3 protein: CAWSVGRSGELFF
CDR3 DNA: TGTGCCTGGAGTGTTGGGCGATCCGGGGAGCTGTTTTTT

J gene: TRBJ2-2
V gene: TRBV28
D gene: .
CDR3 length: 14
clone size: .
CDR3 protein: CASSLGQGGGELFF
CDR3 DNA: TGTGCCAGCAGTTTAGGGCAGGGTGGCGGGGAGCTGTTTTTT

J gene: TRBJ1-1
V gene: TRBV4-1
D gene: .
CDR3 length: 13
clone size: .
CDR3 protein: CASSQQGLTEAFF
CDR3 DNA: TGCGCCAGCAGCCAACAGGGTCTGACTGAAGCTTTCTTT

J gene: TRBJ2-7
V gene: TRBV19
D gene: TRBD2
CDR3 length: 16
clone size: .
CDR3 protein: CASSTDPWREDYEQYF
CDR3 DNA: TGTGCCAGTAGTACCGACCCCTGGCGGGAGGACTACGAGCAGTACTTC

J gene: TRBJ2-2
V gene: TRBV5-1
D gene: .
CDR3 length: 15
clone size: .
CDR3 protein: CASELRGSNTGELFF
CDR3 DNA: TGCGCCAGCGAGCTCAGGGGATCGAACACCGGGGAGCTGTTTTTT

J gene: TRBJ2-7
V gene: TRBV6-5
D gene: TRBD1
CDR3 length: 14
clone size: once
CDR3 protein: CASSSRTGSYEQYF
CDR3 DNA: TGTGCCAGCAGTTCCCGGACAGGTTCCTACGAGCAGTACTTC

J gene: TRBJ2-7
V gene: TRBV27
D gene: TRBD1
CDR3 length: 14
clone size: .
CDR3 protein: CASSPQGASYEQYF
CDR3 DNA: TGTGCCAGCAGTCCACAGGGGGCCTCCTACGAGCAGTACTTC

J gene: TRBJ2-7
V gene: TRBV7-6
D gene: TRBD2
CDR3 length: 14
clone size: .
CDR3 protein: CASSRGTGGGEQYF
CDR3 DNA: TGTGCCAGCAGCCGGGGGACGGGAGGAGGCGAGCAGTACTTC

J gene: TRBJ2-7
V gene: TRBV5-1
D gene: .
CDR3 length: 15
clone size: .
CDR3 protein: CASSLGRTTTYEQYF
CDR3 DNA: TGCGCCAGCAGCTTGGGACGGACGACTACCTACGAGCAGTACTTC

J gene: TRBJ2-7
V gene: TRBV7-4
D gene: .
CDR3 length: 10
clone size: .
CDR3 protein: CASGPTRQYF
CDR3 DNA: TGTGCCAGCGGCCCCACCCGGCAGTACTTC